This section outlines one T cell receptor (beta chain) sequence together with its context. Which antigen it targets is not known. Base-call qualities are not available, and no considerably larger clone is one nucleotide away. A single peripheral blood draw of about 116 mL on average was collected from each donor into heparinised tubes. A BD FACSAria II was used to sort naive, central memory, regulatory and stem cell-like memory CD4+ T cells with a panel that included CD45RO, CCR7, CD25, CD127, CD95 and CD27. Purity was above 95% for every sorted population. PBMCs were isolated immediately by Lymphoprep density gradient centrifugation and stained directly without culture. Samples were stained and sorted in pairs, with one healthy donor and one patient per experiment, so that batch effects were minimized. Looking up the germline V gene yields CDR1 SNHLY and CDR2 FYNNEI. V is reduced by 1 base and J by 4 bases, leaving a spacing of 4 bases between them. Inclusive of the bounding cysteine and phenylalanine, the CDR3 is 12 residues long. The CDR3 DNA has 36 bases and is translated from base 1.

This sample is part of a study of beta chain features in type 1 diabetes listed by TCRdb under 2018. Context from the whole study: Mean age, gender distribution, total cell number and subset yield were not different between patients and healthy donors. A total of over 95,000,000 sorted cells were examined across all samples, and RNA yield correlated strongly with the number of cells per subset. Regulatory and stem cell-like memory subsets were isolated from only 8 patients and roughly 8 healthy donors, whereas naive and central memory subsets came from all 30 or so donors. In the study, recently diagnosed type 1 diabetes patients and matched healthy donors were compared on the TCRB repertoires of their sorted circulating CD4+ T cell subsets. Results the study describes overall, beyond this receptor: Because cDNA was sequenced instead of genomic DNA, highly expressing activated cells could be over-represented, though the groups showed no difference in activation or CD3 levels. Naive, central memory and regulatory TCRB repertoires appeared more similar among patients than among healthy donors. Type 1 diabetes patients showed a moderate but significant shortening of TCRB CDR3 length in all four CD4+ subsets. Shorter templates might have been favored by PCR, but patient and control samples were amplified and corrected together, so both groups would have been affected equally by any skew. Because small numbers of individuals were included in the HLA sub-analyses, any influence of HLA type on TCRB rearrangement was left unresolved. Patients with type 1 diabetes made fewer insertions and deleted more nucleotides at VDJ recombination sites, implying thymic rearrangement abnormalities.

All of the isolated RNA was reverse transcribed with the High Capacity cDNA Reverse Transcription Kit, so expressed TCRB transcripts were sequenced. Naive, central memory and regulatory T cell samples underwent deep immunoSEQ sequencing, averaging approximately 3.3 million total reads per sample. After sorted cells were lysed in RLT buffer, RNA was extracted with DNase-treated RNeasy Micro or Mini kits, with the choice depending on cell number. Each cell subset was processed separately to prevent cross-contamination, with patient and healthy donor samples processed together. TCRB sequences were amplified from cDNA with the immunoSEQ multiplex PCR, producing 87-bp fragments spanning the CDR3 region. Sequencing of the amplicons was performed on the Illumina HiSeq platform. The original pipeline was this. PCR bias was corrected computationally using synthetic template baselines, and reads within Hamming distance 2 were collapsed, with unmergeable singletons discarded. Reads were aligned to IMGT to assign V, D and J genes, CDR3 length, and insertions or deletions at six rearrangement sites. Clonotype counts were normalized to sorted cell number within each subset before computing true diversity and Gini coefficients with the tcR R package. Repertoire sharing was quantified using the overlap coefficient calculated on TCRB nucleotide sequences. As a proxy for the pre-selection repertoire, out-of-frame TCRB sequences from naive cells were analyzed. Here the immuneACCESS table is served through TCRdb, limited to in-frame sequences with V and J called. Missing clones are a known gap in these copies; in checked studies unresolved V genes cover under half, and the rest lacks a known reason. V, J and clone size were drawn from that table, and D and trimming were deduced from the DNA. Within this sample are 550,000 to 850,000 clones, with roughly an eighth of them counted one time only. 0.02% to 0.025% of the sample rests with the top ten.

The clonotype comes from a man between 18 and 29 years old with type 1 diabetes. This sequence uses TRBV2 and TRBJ2-5; no D gene is confidently identified. Sequencing was performed on naive CD4+ T cells from blood. The cell subset or site label for this specimen denotes: true naive CD4+ T cells. The DNA is TGTGCCAGCAGTGAAGGGATAGAGACCCAGTACTTC. Its translation reads: CASSEGIETQYF.